The clone carrying this T cell receptor beta chain was observed a handful of times. These data are taken from a study of cytomegalovirus exposure and HLA in healthy donors. The PCR made use of 60 Vbeta and 13 Jbeta primers. Data came from immunoSEQ multiplex PCR; TCRdb stores just in-frame clones and leaves some out. The sample gives 150,000 or so clones, roughly 74% of which show up once; 11% is in the top ten. Germline loops: CDR1 MNHNS, CDR2 SASEGT. V shed 0 bases and J shed 4 bases, with 13 bases lying between them. The CDR3 runs 15 residues. It was healthy bone marrow donors who served as donors. The sequence was obtained from a man aged 18 to 35 in good health and CMV-seropositive. The specimen sequenced was PBMCs. This chain links TRBV6-1 with TRBJ2-7; D is uncertain. CDR3 sequence: CASSEAESPGYEQYF. As DNA, the CDR3 is TGTGCCAGCAGTGAAGCGGAATCACCAGGATACGAGCAGTACTTC.